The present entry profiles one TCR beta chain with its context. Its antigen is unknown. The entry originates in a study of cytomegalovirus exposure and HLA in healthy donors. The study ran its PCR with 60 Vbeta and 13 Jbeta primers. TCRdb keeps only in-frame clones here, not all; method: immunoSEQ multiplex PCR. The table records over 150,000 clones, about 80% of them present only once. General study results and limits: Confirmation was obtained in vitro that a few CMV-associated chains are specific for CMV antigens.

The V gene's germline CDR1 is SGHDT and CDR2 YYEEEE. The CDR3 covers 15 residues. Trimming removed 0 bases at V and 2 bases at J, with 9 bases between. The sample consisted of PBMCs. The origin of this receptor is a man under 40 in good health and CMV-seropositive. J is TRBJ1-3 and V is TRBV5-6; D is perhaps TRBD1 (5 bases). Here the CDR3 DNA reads TGTGCCAGCAGCTTGGCGGGGGGTCCTGGAAACACCATATATTTT. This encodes CASSLAGGPGNTIYF.